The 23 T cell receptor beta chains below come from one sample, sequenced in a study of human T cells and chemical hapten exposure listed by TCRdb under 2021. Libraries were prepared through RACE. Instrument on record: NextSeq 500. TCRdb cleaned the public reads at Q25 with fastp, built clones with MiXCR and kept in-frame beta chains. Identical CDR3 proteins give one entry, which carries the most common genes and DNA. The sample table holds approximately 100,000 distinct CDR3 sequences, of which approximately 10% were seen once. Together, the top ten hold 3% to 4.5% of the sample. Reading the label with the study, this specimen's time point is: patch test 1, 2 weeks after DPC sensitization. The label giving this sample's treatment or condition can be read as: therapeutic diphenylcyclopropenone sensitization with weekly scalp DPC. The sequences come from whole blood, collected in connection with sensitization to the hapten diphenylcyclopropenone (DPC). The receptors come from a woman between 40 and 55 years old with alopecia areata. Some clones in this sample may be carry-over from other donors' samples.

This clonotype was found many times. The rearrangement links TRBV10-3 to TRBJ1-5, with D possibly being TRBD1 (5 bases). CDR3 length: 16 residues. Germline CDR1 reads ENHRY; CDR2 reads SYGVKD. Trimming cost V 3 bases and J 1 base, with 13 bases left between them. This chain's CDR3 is CAISDGQGRSNQPQHF. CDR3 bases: TGTGCCATCAGTGATGGGCAGGGTAGGAGCAATCAGCCCCAGCATTTT.

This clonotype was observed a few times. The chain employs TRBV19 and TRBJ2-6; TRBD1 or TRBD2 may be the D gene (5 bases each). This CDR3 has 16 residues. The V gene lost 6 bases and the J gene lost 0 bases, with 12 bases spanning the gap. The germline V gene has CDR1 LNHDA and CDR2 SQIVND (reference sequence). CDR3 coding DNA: TGTGCCAGTAGGGGAGAGGGGATCTCTGGGGCCAACGTCCTGACTTTC. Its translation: CASRGEGISGANVLTF.

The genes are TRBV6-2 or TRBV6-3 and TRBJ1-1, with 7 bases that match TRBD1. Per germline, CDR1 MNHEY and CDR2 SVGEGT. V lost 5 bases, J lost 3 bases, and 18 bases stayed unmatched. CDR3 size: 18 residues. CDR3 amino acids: CASSPQTLGVTGDTEAFF. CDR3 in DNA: TGTGCCAGCAGTCCTCAGACCCTAGGCGTAACAGGGGACACTGAAGCTTTCTTT.

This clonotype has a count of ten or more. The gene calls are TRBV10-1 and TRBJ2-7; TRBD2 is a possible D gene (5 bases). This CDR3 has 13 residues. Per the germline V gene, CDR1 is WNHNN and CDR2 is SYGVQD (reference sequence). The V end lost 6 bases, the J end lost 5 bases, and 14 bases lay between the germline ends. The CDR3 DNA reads TGCGCCAGCAGGCCAAACGCGGGTCACGAGCAGTACTTC. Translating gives CASRPNAGHEQYF.

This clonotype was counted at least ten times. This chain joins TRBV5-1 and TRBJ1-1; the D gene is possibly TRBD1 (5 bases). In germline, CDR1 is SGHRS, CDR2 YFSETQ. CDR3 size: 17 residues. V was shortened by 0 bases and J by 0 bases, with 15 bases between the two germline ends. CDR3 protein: CASSLAGAGFMNTEAFF. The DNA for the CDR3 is TGCGCCAGCAGCTTGGCGGGTGCAGGGTTCATGAACACTGAAGCTTTCTTT. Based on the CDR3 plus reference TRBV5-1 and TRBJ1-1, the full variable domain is KAGVTQTPRYLIKTRGQQVTLSCSPISGHRSVSWYQQTPGQGLQFLFEYFSETQRNKGNFPGRFSGRQFSNSRSEMNVSTLELGDSALYLCASSLAGAGFMNTEAFFGQGTRLTVV.

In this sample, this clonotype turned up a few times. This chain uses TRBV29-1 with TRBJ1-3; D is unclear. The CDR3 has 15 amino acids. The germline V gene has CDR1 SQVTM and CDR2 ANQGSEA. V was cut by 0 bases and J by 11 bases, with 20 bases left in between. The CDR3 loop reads CSVEEFAGQRLAIYF. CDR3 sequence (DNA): TGCAGCGTTGAAGAATTCGCGGGTCAGCGGTTGGCCATATATTTT.

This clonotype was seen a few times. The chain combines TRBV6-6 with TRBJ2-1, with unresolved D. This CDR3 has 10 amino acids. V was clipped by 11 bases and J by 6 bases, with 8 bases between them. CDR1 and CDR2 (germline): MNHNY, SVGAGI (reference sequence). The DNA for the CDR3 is TGTGCCGCTGGGCCCAATGAGCAGTTCTTC. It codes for CAAGPNEQFF.

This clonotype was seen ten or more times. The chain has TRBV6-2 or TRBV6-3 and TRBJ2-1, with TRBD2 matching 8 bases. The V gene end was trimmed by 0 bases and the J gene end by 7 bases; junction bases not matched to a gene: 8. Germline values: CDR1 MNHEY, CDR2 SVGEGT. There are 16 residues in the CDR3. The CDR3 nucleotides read TGTGCCAGCAGTTACTCGATCGGGGGGGCCCCGAATGAGCAGTTCTTC. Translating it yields CASSYSIGGAPNEQFF.

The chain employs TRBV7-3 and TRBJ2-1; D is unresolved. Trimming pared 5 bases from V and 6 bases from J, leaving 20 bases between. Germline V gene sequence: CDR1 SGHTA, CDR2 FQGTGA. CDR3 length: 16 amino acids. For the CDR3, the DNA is TGTGCCAGCAGCGCTAATGGGGAACTTTTGAGCAATGAGCAGTTCTTC. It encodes CASSANGELLSNEQFF.

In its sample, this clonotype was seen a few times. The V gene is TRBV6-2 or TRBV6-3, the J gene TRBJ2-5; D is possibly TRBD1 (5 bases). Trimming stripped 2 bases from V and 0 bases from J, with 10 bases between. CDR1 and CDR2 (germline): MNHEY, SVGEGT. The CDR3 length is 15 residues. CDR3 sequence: CASSYADRNQETQYF. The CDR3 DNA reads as TGTGCCAGCAGTTACGCCGACAGAAACCAAGAGACCCAGTACTTC.

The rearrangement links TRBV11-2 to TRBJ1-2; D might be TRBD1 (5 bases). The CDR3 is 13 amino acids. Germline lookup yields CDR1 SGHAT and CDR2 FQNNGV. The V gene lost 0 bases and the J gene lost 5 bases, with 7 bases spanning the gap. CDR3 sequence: CASSLDREYGYTF. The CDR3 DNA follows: TGTGCCAGCAGCTTAGACAGGGAGTATGGCTACACCTTC.

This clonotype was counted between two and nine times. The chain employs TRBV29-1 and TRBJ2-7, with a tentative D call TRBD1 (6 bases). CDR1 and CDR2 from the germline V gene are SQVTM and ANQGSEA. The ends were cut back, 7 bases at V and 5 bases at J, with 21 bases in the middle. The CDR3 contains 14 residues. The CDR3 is CSARSRGRGDEQYF. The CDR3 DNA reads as TGCAGCGCGCGTTCCAGGGGTAGGGGCGACGAGCAGTACTTC.

CDR3: CASSYSKQGANEQFF. In DNA form, the CDR3 reads TGTGCCAGCAGTTACTCGAAACAGGGGGCAAATGAGCAGTTCTTC. The chain has TRBV6-5 and TRBJ2-1; TRBD1 matches 9 bases. The CDR3 loop spans 15 amino acids. CDR1 and CDR2 (germline): MNHEY, SVGAGI. V was clipped by 0 bases and J by 7 bases; unmatched bases: 4.

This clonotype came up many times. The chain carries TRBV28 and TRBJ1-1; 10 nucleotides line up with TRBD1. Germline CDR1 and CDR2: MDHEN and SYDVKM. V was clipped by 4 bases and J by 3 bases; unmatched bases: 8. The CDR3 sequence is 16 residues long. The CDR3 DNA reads TGTGCCAGCAGTTCCCGGACAGGGGGAGTGGACACTGAAGCTTTCTTT. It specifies CASSSRTGGVDTEAFF.

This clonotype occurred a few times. The CDR3 DNA is TGTGCCAGCAGTTGGACAGGGAGGGGCTCCTACAATGAGCAGTTCTTC. Its protein product is CASSWTGRGSYNEQFF. V gene TRBV11-3 combines with J gene TRBJ2-1; perhaps TRBD1 as D (8 bases). The CDR3 totals 16 residues. The ends were cut back, 6 bases at V and 0 bases at J, with 15 bases in the middle. CDR1 is SGHNT, CDR2 YENEEA, per germline.

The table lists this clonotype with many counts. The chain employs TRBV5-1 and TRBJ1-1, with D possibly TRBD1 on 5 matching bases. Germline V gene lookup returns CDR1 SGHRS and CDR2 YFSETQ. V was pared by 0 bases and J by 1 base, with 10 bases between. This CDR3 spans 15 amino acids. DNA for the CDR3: TGCGCCAGCAGCTTGGGCGACAGACCGAACACTGAAGCTTTCTTT. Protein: CASSLGDRPNTEAFF. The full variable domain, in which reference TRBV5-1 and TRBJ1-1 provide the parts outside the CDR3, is KAGVTQTPRYLIKTRGQQVTLSCSPISGHRSVSWYQQTPGQGLQFLFEYFSETQRNKGNFPGRFSGRQFSNSRSEMNVSTLELGDSALYLCASSLGDRPNTEAFFGQGTRLTVV.

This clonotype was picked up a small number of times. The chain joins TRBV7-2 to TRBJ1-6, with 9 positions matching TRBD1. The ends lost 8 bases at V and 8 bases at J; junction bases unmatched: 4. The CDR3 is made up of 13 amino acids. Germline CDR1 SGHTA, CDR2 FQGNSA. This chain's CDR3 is CASLRDRDSPLHF. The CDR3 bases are TGTGCCAGCCTCCGGGACAGGGATTCACCCCTCCACTTT.

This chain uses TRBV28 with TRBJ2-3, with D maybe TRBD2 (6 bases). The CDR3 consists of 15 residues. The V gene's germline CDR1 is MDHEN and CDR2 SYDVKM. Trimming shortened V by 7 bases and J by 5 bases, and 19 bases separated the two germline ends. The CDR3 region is CASTLRVGGRDTQYF. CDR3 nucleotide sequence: TGTGCCAGCACCTTGCGAGTCGGAGGGAGAGATACGCAGTATTTT.

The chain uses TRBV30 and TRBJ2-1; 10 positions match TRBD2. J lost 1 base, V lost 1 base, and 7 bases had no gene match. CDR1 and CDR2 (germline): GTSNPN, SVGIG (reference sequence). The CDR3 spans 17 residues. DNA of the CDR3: TGTGCCTGGAGTGAGGGCCCACTAGCGGGATCCTACAATGAGCAGTTCTTC. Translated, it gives CAWSEGPLAGSYNEQFF.

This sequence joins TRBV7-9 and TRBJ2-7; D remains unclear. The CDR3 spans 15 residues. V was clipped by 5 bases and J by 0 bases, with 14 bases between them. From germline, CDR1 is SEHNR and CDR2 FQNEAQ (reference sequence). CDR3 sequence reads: CASSPGPFSSYEQYF. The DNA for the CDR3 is TGTGCCAGCAGCCCCGGGCCCTTTTCCTCCTACGAGCAGTACTTC.

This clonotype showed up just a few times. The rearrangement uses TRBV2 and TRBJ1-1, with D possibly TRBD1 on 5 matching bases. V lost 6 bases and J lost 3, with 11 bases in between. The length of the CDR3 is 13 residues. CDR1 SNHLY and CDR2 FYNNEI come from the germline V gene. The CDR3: CASRDTRDTEAFF. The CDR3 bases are TGTGCCAGCAGGGACACCCGGGACACTGAAGCTTTCTTT.

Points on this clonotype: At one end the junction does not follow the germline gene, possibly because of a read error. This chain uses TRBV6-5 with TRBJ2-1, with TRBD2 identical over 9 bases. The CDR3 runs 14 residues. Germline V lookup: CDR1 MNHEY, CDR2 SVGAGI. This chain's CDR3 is CASSRGTSYHEQFF. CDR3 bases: TGTGCCAGCAGTCGCGGGACTAGCTACCATGAGCAGTTCTTC.

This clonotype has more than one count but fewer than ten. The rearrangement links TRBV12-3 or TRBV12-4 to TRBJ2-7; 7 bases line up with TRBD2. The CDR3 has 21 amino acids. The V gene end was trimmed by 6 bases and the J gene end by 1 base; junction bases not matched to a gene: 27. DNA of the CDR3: TGTGCCAGCAGCCTCGGGCCCGGGGAAGGGATCTCGAGCGGGGATTCCTACGAGCAGTACTTC. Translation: CASSLGPGEGISSGDSYEQYF.